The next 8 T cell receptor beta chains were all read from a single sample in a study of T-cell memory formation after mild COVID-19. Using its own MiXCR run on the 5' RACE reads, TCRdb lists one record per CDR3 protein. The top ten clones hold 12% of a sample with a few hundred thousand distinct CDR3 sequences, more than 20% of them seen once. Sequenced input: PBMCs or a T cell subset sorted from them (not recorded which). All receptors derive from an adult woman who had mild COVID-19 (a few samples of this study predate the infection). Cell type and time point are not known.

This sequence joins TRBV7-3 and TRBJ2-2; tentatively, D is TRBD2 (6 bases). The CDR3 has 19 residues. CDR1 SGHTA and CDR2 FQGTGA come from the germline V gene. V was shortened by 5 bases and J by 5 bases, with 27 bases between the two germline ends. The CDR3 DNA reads TGTGCCAGCAGCCAAAACCAGGGCGGGGAAGCCCTGAGGACCGGGGAGCTGTTTTTT. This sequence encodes CASSQNQGGEALRTGELFF. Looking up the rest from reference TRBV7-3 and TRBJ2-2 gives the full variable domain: GAGVSQTPSNKVTEKGKYVELRCDPISGHTALYWYRQSLGQGPEFLIYFQGTGAADDSGLPNDRFFAVRPEGSVSTLKIQRTERGDSAVYLCASSQNQGGEALRTGELFFGEGSRLTVL.

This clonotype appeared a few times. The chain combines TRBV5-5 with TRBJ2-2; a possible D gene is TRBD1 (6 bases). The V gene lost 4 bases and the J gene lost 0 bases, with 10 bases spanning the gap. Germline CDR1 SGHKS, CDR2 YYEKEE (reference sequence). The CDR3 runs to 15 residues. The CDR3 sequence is CASSPRGANTGELFF. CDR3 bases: TGTGCCAGCAGCCCCAGGGGCGCGAACACCGGGGAGCTGTTTTTT.

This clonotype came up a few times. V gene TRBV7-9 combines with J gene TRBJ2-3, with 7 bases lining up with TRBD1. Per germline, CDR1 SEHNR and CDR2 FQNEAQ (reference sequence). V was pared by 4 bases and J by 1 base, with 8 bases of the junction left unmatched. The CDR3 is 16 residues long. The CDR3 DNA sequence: TGTGCCAGCAGCTCAACAGGGGCGGTCGGCACAGATACGCAGTATTTT. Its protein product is CASSSTGAVGTDTQYF. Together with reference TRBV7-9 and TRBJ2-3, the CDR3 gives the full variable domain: DTGVSQNPRHKITKRGQNVTFRCDPISEHNRLYWYRQTLGQGPEFLTYFQNEAQLEKSRLLSDRFSAERPKGSFSTLEIQRTEQGDSAMYLCASSSTGAVGTDTQYFGPGTRLTVL.

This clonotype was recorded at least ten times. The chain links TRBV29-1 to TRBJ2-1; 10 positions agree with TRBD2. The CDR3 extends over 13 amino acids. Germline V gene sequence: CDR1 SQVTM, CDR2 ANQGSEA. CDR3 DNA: TGCAGGGTCATAGCGGGGGGTTACAATGAGCAGTTCTTC. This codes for CRVIAGGYNEQFF.

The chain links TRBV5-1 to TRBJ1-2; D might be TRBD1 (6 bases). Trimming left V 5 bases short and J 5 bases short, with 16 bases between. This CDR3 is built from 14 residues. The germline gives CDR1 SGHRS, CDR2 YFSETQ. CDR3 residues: CASRGGQREYGYTF. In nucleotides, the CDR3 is TGCGCCAGCAGGGGAGGACAGCGAGAATATGGCTACACCTTC. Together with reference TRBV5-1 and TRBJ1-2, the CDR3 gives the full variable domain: KAGVTQTPRYLIKTRGQQVTLSCSPISGHRSVSWYQQTPGQGLQFLFEYFSETQRNKGNFPGRFSGRQFSNSRSEMNVSTLELGDSALYLCASRGGQREYGYTFGSGTRLTVV.

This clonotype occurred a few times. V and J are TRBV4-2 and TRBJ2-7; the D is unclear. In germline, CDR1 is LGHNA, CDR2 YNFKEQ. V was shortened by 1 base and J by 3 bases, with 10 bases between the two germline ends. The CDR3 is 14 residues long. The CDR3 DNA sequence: TGTGCCAGCAGCCAAGCCCGGGCGAGCTACGAGCAGTACTTC. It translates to CASSQARASYEQYF.

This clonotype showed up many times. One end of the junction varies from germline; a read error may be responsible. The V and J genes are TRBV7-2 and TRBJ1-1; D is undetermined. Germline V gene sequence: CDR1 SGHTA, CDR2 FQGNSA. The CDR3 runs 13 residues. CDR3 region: CASSSGRNTEAFF. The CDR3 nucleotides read TGCGCCAGCAGCTCCGGGAGGAACACTGAAGCTTTCTTT.

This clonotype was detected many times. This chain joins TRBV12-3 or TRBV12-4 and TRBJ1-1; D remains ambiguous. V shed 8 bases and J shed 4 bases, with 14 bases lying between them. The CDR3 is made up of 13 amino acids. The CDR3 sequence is CASGVSGGTEAFF. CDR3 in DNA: TGTGCCAGCGGGGTGTCCGGAGGCACTGAAGCTTTCTTT.